These 22 T cell receptor beta chains were sequenced from one sample in a study of OX40 agonist ivuxolimab in advanced cancers. Libraries were constructed by the immunoSEQ multiplex PCR assay. Imported from immuneACCESS, the table was reduced by TCRdb to in-frame sequences with V and J called. These copies leave out some clones; in studies compared against another copy, an unresolved V gene accounts for under half, and the cause of the remainder is not known. This sample is represented by just under 80,000 clones; around four fifths of them were singletons. 25% of the sample rests with the top ten. The sequencing used CD4+ or CD8+ T cells sorted from blood, collected in a trial of the OX40 agonist ivuxolimab. These receptors were taken from an adult with an advanced solid tumor such as melanoma, head and neck, liver or kidney cancer.

This clone appeared once. This chain links TRBV19 with TRBJ2-2, with unresolved D. Per germline, CDR1 LNHDA and CDR2 SQIVND (reference sequence). This CDR3 has 13 amino acids. Trimming took 5 bases from V and 2 from J, leaving 6 bases between them. The CDR3 sequence: CASSWGNTGELFF. The CDR3 nucleotides are TGTGCCAGTAGTTGGGGAAACACCGGGGAGCTGTTTTTT.

V is TRBV4-3 and J is TRBJ1-4; 12 positions match TRBD1. The CDR3 contains 17 residues. Germline V gene lookup returns CDR1 LGHNA and CDR2 YSLEER. V lost 0 bases to trimming and J lost 8 bases; unmatched junction nucleotides: 7. CDR3 protein: CASSQERGQGAWEKLFF. CDR3 nucleotides: TGCGCCAGCAGCCAAGAGAGGGGACAGGGGGCCTGGGAAAAACTGTTTTTT.

This clone has a handful of counts. CDR3 bases: TGTGCCAGCAGCCACAAGGTTGCTTCACCCCTCCACTTT. This sequence encodes CASSHKVASPLHF. The chain is built from TRBV14 and TRBJ1-6; no definite D call. Between the trimmed V and J ends, which lost 3 bases and 9 bases, there was a span of 9 bases. The CDR3 spans 13 residues. The germline V gene has CDR1 SGHDN and CDR2 FVKESK.

The chain is built from TRBV18 and TRBJ1-5; TRBD1 matches 7 bases. V lost 3 bases, J lost 1 base, and 6 bases stayed unmatched. From germline, CDR1 is KGHSH and CDR2 LQKENI. This CDR3 is built from 16 residues. The CDR3 DNA is TGTGCCAGCTCACCGAATCCGGGACAGAGCAATCAGCCCCAGCATTTT. This gives the protein CASSPNPGQSNQPQHF.

This chain connects TRBV9 to TRBJ1-6; unclear D gene. V gave up 0 bases and J gave up 5 bases, with 12 bases separating them. Germline values: CDR1 SGDLS, CDR2 YYNGEE. The CDR3 is 16 residues long. The CDR3 bases are TGTGCCAGCAGCGTAGGGGTCCCGGCGGATAATTCACCCCTCCACTTT. Amino acid sequence: CASSVGVPADNSPLHF.

The rearrangement links TRBV10-3 to TRBJ2-3, with TRBD2 matching over 7 bases. Germline CDR1 is ENHRY and CDR2 is SYGVKD. CDR3 size: 14 residues. V trimming: 10 bases; J trimming: 0 bases; junction bases outside the gene matches: 7. CDR3 amino acids: CATLPAGSTDTQYF. CDR3 bases: TGTGCCACCCTTCCAGCGGGGAGCACAGATACGCAGTATTTT.

This clone came up once. This chain links TRBV5-1 with TRBJ2-2, with TRBD1 matching over 7 bases. V lost 4 bases, J lost 6 bases, and 12 bases stayed unmatched. This CDR3 has 16 amino acids. The germline gives CDR1 SGHRS, CDR2 YFSETQ. CDR3 nucleotides: TGCGCCAGCAGCCCTGGAGACAGGGTGGTGGCCGGGGAGCTGTTTTTT. Protein sequence: CASSPGDRVVAGELFF.

V gene TRBV5-1 combines with J gene TRBJ2-1; D is ambiguous. The CDR3 is 15 residues long. Trimming removed 0 bases from V and 5 bases from J, with 12 bases in between. From germline, CDR1 is SGHRS and CDR2 YFSETQ. CDR3 bases: TGCGCCAGCAGCTTGGCCTTCACTGTTGACAATGAGCAGTTCTTC. This codes for CASSLAFTVDNEQFF.

This chain links TRBV19 with TRBJ2-5; 7 bases agree with TRBD2. Germline V CDR1 and CDR2: LNHDA, SQIVND (reference sequence). V shed 1 base, J shed 2 bases, and the junction held 10 bases outside the gene matches. The CDR3 has 17 amino acids. As DNA, the CDR3 is TGTGCCAGTAGTATAGGATTCAGCGGGGCCAAACAAGAGACCCAGTACTTC. It yields the protein CASSIGFSGAKQETQYF.

This clone was found once. This sequence joins TRBV7-8 and TRBJ2-7, with a tentative D call TRBD2 (6 bases). The CDR3 runs to 13 residues. Germline loops: CDR1 SGHVS, CDR2 FQNEAQ. The germline V and J ends were trimmed by 1 base and 3 bases, with 7 bases remaining between them. CDR3: CASSLVRGYEQYF. In DNA, the CDR3 is TGTGCCAGCAGCTTAGTGCGGGGCTACGAGCAGTACTTC.

The chain is built from TRBV9 and TRBJ2-5; D unresolved. V lost 0 bases and J lost 0, with 6 bases in between. Germline V gene sequence: CDR1 SGDLS, CDR2 YYNGEE. This CDR3 has 14 amino acids. The CDR3 reads CASSVAGNQETQYF. The CDR3 nucleotides read TGTGCCAGCAGCGTAGCTGGGAACCAAGAGACCCAGTACTTC.

As to this clone: Other DNA variants within this sample encode the same CDR3. This chain links TRBV30 with TRBJ2-1; a possible D gene is TRBD1 (6 bases). This CDR3 is built from 14 residues. The V gene lost 4 bases and the J gene lost 2 bases, with 12 bases spanning the gap. Germline CDR1 GTSNPN, CDR2 SVGIG (reference sequence). The CDR3 DNA is TGTGCCTGGATCGATCGGACAGCCTACAATGAGCAGTTCTTC. Encoded protein: CAWIDRTAYNEQFF. Variable domain in full (rest from reference TRBV30 and TRBJ2-1): SQTIHQWPATLVQPVGSPLSLECTVEGTSNPNLYWYRQAAGRGLQLLFYSVGIGQISSEVPQNLSASRPQDRQFILSSKKLLLSDSGFYLCAWIDRTAYNEQFFGPGTRLTVL.

The CDR3 protein is CATRLAGGTNEQFF. In nucleotides, the CDR3 is TGTGCCACCCGGCTAGCGGGAGGGACCAATGAGCAGTTCTTC. The rearrangement joins TRBV15 to TRBJ2-1, with 12 bases that match TRBD2. The junction had 5 bases not matched to a gene; V was cut back by 8 bases and J by 6 bases. The CDR3 covers 14 residues. The germline V gene encodes CDR1 LNHNV and CDR2 YYDKDF (reference sequence).

This clone occurred once. V and J are TRBV12-5 and TRBJ1-2; perhaps TRBD1 as D (5 bases). V lost 5 bases and J lost 5, with 15 bases in between. The germline V gene has CDR1 LGHNT and CDR2 FRNRAP. The CDR3 covers 14 residues. The DNA of the CDR3 is TGTGCTAGTGGTCGACAGTGGTCCCAGTATGGCTACACCTTC. It yields the protein CASGRQWSQYGYTF.

The chain is built from TRBV7-2 and TRBJ1-1, with D possibly being TRBD1 (6 bases). The V gene's germline CDR1 is SGHTA and CDR2 FQGNSA. CDR3 length: 15 residues. Trimming left V 2 bases short and J 3 bases short, with 13 bases between. The CDR3: CASSLMGGGDTEAFF. The CDR3 region has the DNA TGTGCCAGCAGCTTAATGGGGGGCGGCGACACTGAAGCTTTCTTT. The complete variable domain, with remaining parts taken from reference TRBV7-2 and TRBJ1-1, reads GAGVSQSPSNKVTEKGKDVELRCDPISGHTALYWYRQSLGQGLEFLIYFQGNSAPDKSGLPSDRFSAERTGGSVSTLTIQRTQQEDSAVYLCASSLMGGGDTEAFFGQGTRLTVV.

This rearrangement joins TRBV19 to TRBJ1-4; the match to TRBD1 covers 8 bases. The CDR3 consists of 16 residues. Germline CDR1 reads LNHDA; CDR2 reads SQIVND (reference sequence). V lost 7 bases, J lost 6 bases, and 13 bases stayed unmatched. The CDR3 protein is CASNQGTGLRDEKLFF. In nucleotides, the CDR3 is TGTGCCAGTAACCAAGGGACAGGCCTGAGGGATGAAAAACTGTTTTTT.

This CDR3 is CASSLAGYGYTF. CDR3 DNA sequence: TGTGCCAGCAGCCTGGCAGGCTATGGCTACACCTTC. The chain recombines TRBV6-6 with TRBJ1-2; no definite D call. The CDR3 has 12 residues. V was clipped by 6 bases and J by 4 bases, with 9 bases between them. Germline assignment: CDR1 MNHNY and CDR2 SVGAGI (reference sequence).

V is TRBV5-1 and J is TRBJ1-5; tentatively, D is TRBD1 (6 bases). The V and J ends lost 3 bases and 8 bases respectively, with 12 bases between them. This CDR3 is built from 13 residues. Germline CDR1 reads SGHRS; CDR2 reads YFSETQ. The CDR3 DNA follows: TGCGCCAGCAGCTCGACAGGTCTTGAGCCCCAGCATTTT. Translation gives CASSSTGLEPQHF.

The rearrangement joins TRBV2 to TRBJ2-2; D not resolved. This CDR3 has 14 residues. Per germline, CDR1 SNHLY and CDR2 FYNNEI. The V and J ends lost 3 bases and 0 bases respectively, with 5 bases between them. The CDR3 is CASSDRTNTGELFF. DNA for the CDR3: TGTGCCAGCAGTGACAGGACGAACACCGGGGAGCTGTTTTTT. The entire variable domain, with the rest obtained from reference TRBV2 and TRBJ2-2, is as follows: EPEVTQTPSHQVTQMGQEVILRCVPISNHLYFYWYRQILGQKVEFLVSFYNNEISEKSEIFDDQFSVERPDGSNFTLKIRSTKLEDSAMYFCASSDRTNTGELFFGEGSRLTVL.

The chain combines TRBV5-4 with TRBJ1-3; D is possibly TRBD1 (5 bases). V lost 4 bases and J lost 5, with 7 bases in between. Germline CDR1 is SGHNT and CDR2 is YYREEE (reference sequence). This CDR3 spans 12 amino acids. In DNA, the CDR3 is TGTGCCAGCAGCCAGGGTCGAAACACCATATATTTT. This translates into CASSQGRNTIYF.

This chain uses TRBV2 with TRBJ2-7; D remains unclear. The CDR3 covers 13 residues. Between the trimmed V and J ends, which lost 7 bases and 7 bases, there was a span of 17 bases. Germline V lookup: CDR1 SNHLY, CDR2 FYNNEI. The CDR3 protein is CASKDLPDGEQYF. CDR3 nucleotides: TGTGCCAGCAAGGATCTTCCCGATGGAGAGCAGTACTTC.

The gene calls are TRBV5-6 and TRBJ2-7, with TRBD1 matching 8 bases. The CDR3 is made up of 16 amino acids. Germline loops: CDR1 SGHDT, CDR2 YYEEEE. The V and J ends lost 4 bases and 4 bases, in that order; junction bases with no gene match: 13. For the CDR3, the DNA is TGTGCCAGCAGCCCGAGACAGGGGCAGGCTTTTTACGAGCAGTACTTC. Its protein is CASSPRQGQAFYEQYF. The full variable domain, with the rest looked up from reference TRBV5-6 and TRBJ2-7, is DAGVTQSPTHLIKTRGQQVTLRCSPKSGHDTVSWYQQALGQGPQFIFQYYEEEERQRGNFPDRFSGHQFPNYSSELNVNALLLGDSALYLCASSPRQGQAFYEQYFGPGTRLTVT.